This paragraph covers one TCR beta chain sequence. It lacks a known antigen. No much larger clone exists at a distance of one base, and base qualities are not known. Other nucleotide sequences in the sample specify the same CDR3. The data were taken from a study of shared clonotypes between healthy human individuals (dated by TCRdb to between 2020 and 2021). In terms of the full investigation: The cohort included three men and a couple of women between 18 and 49 years of age. Per donor, three plates each were used for CD4 naive and CD4 memory, two for CD8 naive, and one for CD8 memory. To estimate repertoire size and how much clonotypes are shared between individuals, the study performed deep sequencing of blood TCR repertoires from a few healthy adults. Different laboratories and diverse techniques were used to prepare libraries and sequence TCR repertoires, to increase sequencing depth and limit assay-specific biases. Each donor's leukapheresis produced roughly between roughly 0.94 and 9.5 billion PBMCs. The research as a whole found: Based on pairwise subsampling, the degree of clonotype sharing among donors was expected to be affected by sequencing depth. Incomplete sequencing was indicated by rarefaction of sorted-subset datasets, despite the large sequencing depth. Compared with non-shared clonotypes, the clonotypes found in all four sorted-subset donors had higher generation probabilities. Only blood was sampled, and tissue TCR repertoires likely differ from those in blood. The genetic and exposure-history diversity represented was limited by the small number of donors. When four donors were compared, the shared fraction of clonotypes was about 5% for naive CD4, 3.5% to 4% for naive CD8, roughly 2.5% for memory CD4, and 0.4% for memory CD8. Estimated clonotype richness was generally larger for naive than for memory subsets.

TCR CDR3 regions were amplified from genomic DNA by multiplex PCR using the deep immunoSEQ assay. For each cell subset, the extracted genomic DNA was distributed evenly across all wells of several immunoSEQ 96-well plates, and each plate served as one replicate. For sorted subsets, each replicate PCR was loaded with 200 ng genomic DNA, equivalent to 30,000 to 35,000 T cell genomes. Purified libraries were measured with a Qubit 3.0 fluorometer, size-checked on a Bioanalyzer 2100, and measured again with the KAPA Library Quantification kit. Every immunoSEQ 96-well plate was sequenced on a separate single-read 150-cycle Illumina NextSeq 550 flow cell. In the original analysis: Because the immunoSEQ output included only junctional sequences and no quality scores, the filtering could not be the same as the filtering used for full-length reads. To assign V/J genes and CDR3, sequences were annotated against IMGT germline references using PyIR, a Python wrapper for IgBLAST v1.9. Reads were removed for weak V/J assignments (E-value above 1e-6), missing CDR3, stop codons, out-of-frame junctions, or ambiguous translated residues. V3J clonotypes were defined by identical inferred V gene, J gene, and CDR3 amino acid sequence. Percentage overlap between repertoires was calculated by dividing the number of shared unique clonotypes by the size of the smaller repertoire. Richness of each repertoire was evaluated using RTK rarefaction, the Chao1 estimator, and Recon v2.1 estimates of unobserved clonotypes. Generation probabilities for all TCRbeta clonotypes obtained by the gDNA method from a few donors were computed using OLGA. The table comes from immuneACCESS by way of TCRdb, which keeps in-frame sequences with V and J called. Part of the clones is missing from these tables; in studies checked, under half for an unresolved V gene and the rest for unknown reasons. D and trimming were read from the DNA, whereas the V and J calls and clone size are those reported in that table. The sample data list about 2 million clones, and roughly 95% of these were observed just once. The ten largest make up around 1.2% of the sample.

CD8 naive samples were CD45RO-negative cells positively selected for CCR7, giving a CD45RA+CCR7+ population that excluded TemRA cells. The donors were healthy, HIV-negative adults with no recently reported acute infections or vaccinations. Only Caucasian adults living in Nashville, Tennessee, USA were represented among the donors. After blood collection by leukapheresis, PBMCs were isolated using Ficoll-Histopaque density gradient centrifugation and then cryopreserved in the vapor phase of liquid nitrogen. Analytical flow cytometry was used to check the purity and quantity of each magnetically sorted T cell population. Genomic DNA was isolated from each sorted fraction and quantified by UV absorbance on a Nanodrop 2000c. Sequencing was performed on naive CD8+ T cells sorted from blood. In light of the paper, this sample's cell subset or site label describes: CD45RA+CCR7+. The TCR sequence derives from a young man in good health.

The CDR3 here reads CASSLGGNSPLHF. The bases are TGTGCCAGCAGCTTGGGAGGGAATTCACCCCTCCACTTT. The V gene is TRBV13 and the J gene is TRBJ1-6; the D gene is unclear. From the cysteine up to the phenylalanine, the CDR3 has a length of 13 residues. Only CDR3 DNA is held: 39 bases, read in frame from base 1. CDR1 is given as PRHDT and CDR2 as FYEKMQ, both from the germline V gene (reference sequence). V is shortened by 3 bases, J by 7 bases, and the region joining them spans 7 bases.